This T cell receptor (beta chain) comes out of a study of T cell repertoires in cytomegalovirus infection. V lost 2 bases, J lost 2 bases, and 7 bases lay in between. The CDR3 has 15 residues. One entry per CDR3 protein, called by TCRdb with MiXCR from the reads. The data contain around 280,000 distinct CDR3 sequences, approximately 8.9% of them seen just once; the ten biggest clones take up 2% to 3%. This clonotype has ten or more counts. The TCR originated in a human donor in good health (CMV status not recorded). Some clones in this sample may be carry-over from other donors' samples. The specimen sequenced was PBMCs. The rearrangement joins TRBV12-3 or TRBV12-4 to TRBJ2-6; maybe TRBD1 (5 bases). CDR3 nucleotides: TGTGCCAGCAGTTTAATCAGGGCTGGGGCCAACGTCCTGACTTTC. Translation: CASSLIRAGANVLTF.